The T cell receptor (beta chain) described here comes from a study of T cell responses to AZD1222 COVID-19 vaccine. Only in-frame clones appear in the TCRdb table, and some are missing; sequencing was by immunoSEQ multiplex PCR. In the table there are about 140,000 clones, roughly 87% of which are singletons. CDR3 length equals 14 residues. Germline-derived CDR1 and CDR2 are MNHEY and SVGAGI. Trimming removed 6 bases from V and 0 bases from J, with 11 bases in between. This clonotype was sampled from an adult who received the AZD1222 COVID-19 vaccine. The rearrangement links TRBV6-5 to TRBJ1-2; D gene uncertain. Material: peripheral blood, obtained 28 days after the second AZD1222 dose. The CDR3 DNA reads TGTGCCAGCAGCCGACCTGTCCCTAACTATGGCTACACCTTC. It yields the protein CASSRPVPNYGYTF.